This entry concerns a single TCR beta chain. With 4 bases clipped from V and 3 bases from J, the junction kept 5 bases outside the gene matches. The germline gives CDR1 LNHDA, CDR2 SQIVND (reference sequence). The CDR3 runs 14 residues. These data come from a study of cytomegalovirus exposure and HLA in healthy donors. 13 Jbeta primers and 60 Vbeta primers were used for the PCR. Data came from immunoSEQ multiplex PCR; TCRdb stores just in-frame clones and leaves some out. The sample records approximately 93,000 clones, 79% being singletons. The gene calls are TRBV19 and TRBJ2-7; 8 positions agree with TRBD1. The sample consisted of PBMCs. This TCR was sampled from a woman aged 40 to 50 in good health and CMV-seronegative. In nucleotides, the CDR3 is TGTGCCAGTAGTAGCGGACAGGGACACTACGAGCAGTACTTC. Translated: CASSSGQGHYEQYF.